Each of the 22 T cell receptor beta chains below was sequenced from the same sample in a study of Ad26.COV2.S vaccination and SARS-CoV-2 variants. Method: immunoSEQ multiplex PCR; TCRdb's copy keeps in-frame clones and lacks some. The sample has some 390,000 clones; 89% are singletons. This sample's treatment: around 19 received Ad26.COV2.S at low or high dose, single or two shots; about 5 received placebo; per-sample allocation not given. Samples were taken on day 63 after the first vaccine or placebo injection. The sequencing used peripheral blood, collected in a trial of Ad26.COV2.S vaccine versus placebo. These receptors all come from a person between 18 and 59 years old who received the Ad26.COV2.S COVID-19 vaccine or a placebo.

The chain recombines TRBV6-6 with TRBJ2-5; D is ambiguous. V was clipped by 5 bases and J by 4 bases, with 11 bases between them. The length of the CDR3 is 13 residues. CDR1 is MNHNY, CDR2 SVGAGI, per germline (reference sequence). The CDR3 sequence is CASSPPKGETQYF. The CDR3, as DNA: TGTGCCAGCAGTCCCCCCAAGGGAGAGACCCAGTACTTC.

The count of this clone is one. This chain joins TRBV11-2 and TRBJ1-4, with D possibly TRBD1 on 5 matching bases. Germline V gene lookup returns CDR1 SGHAT and CDR2 FQNNGV. This CDR3 has 14 residues. Trimming cost V 3 bases and J 8 bases, with 13 bases left between them. The chain's CDR3 is CASSLGREKEKLFF. The CDR3 bases are TGTGCCAGCAGCTTGGGCAGGGAAAAAGAAAAACTGTTTTTT.

This chain joins TRBV18 and TRBJ2-3; D ambiguous. The V gene lost 3 bases and the J gene lost 5 bases, with 12 bases spanning the gap. The CDR3 totals 14 residues. Per the germline V gene, CDR1 is KGHSH and CDR2 is LQKENI. The CDR3 protein is CASSPVEHRDTQYF. CDR3 DNA: TGTGCCAGCTCACCTGTGGAGCATAGAGATACGCAGTATTTT. Full variable domain (remainder filled in from reference TRBV18 and TRBJ2-3): NAGVMQNPRHLVRRRGQEARLRCSPMKGHSHVYWYRQLPEEGLKFMVYLQKENIIDESGMPKERFSAEFPKEGPSILRIQQVVRGDSAAYFCASSPVEHRDTQYFGPGTRLTVL.

The rearrangement joins TRBV5-1 to TRBJ2-7, with a tentative D call TRBD2 (5 bases). The germline CDR1 and CDR2 sequences are SGHRS and YFSETQ. The length of the CDR3 is 16 residues. V was trimmed by 6 bases and J by 0 bases, leaving 19 bases between them. As DNA, the CDR3 is TGCGCCAGCACCATTACCATCGAGCGGAACTCCTACGAGCAGTACTTC. Its protein product is CASTITIERNSYEQYF.

This rearrangement joins TRBV28 to TRBJ2-6, with D perhaps given as TRBD1 or TRBD2 (5 bases each). Germline lookup yields CDR1 MDHEN and CDR2 SYDVKM. There are 15 residues in the CDR3. The V end lost 8 bases, the J end lost 0 bases, and 11 bases lay between the germline ends. This CDR3 reads CASGTAISGANVLTF. CDR3 bases: TGTGCCAGCGGGACGGCTATCTCTGGGGCCAACGTCCTGACTTTC. The whole variable domain, remainder taken from reference TRBV28 and TRBJ2-6, is DVKVTQSSRYLVKRTGEKVFLECVQDMDHENMFWYRQDPGLGLRLIYFSYDVKMKEKGDIPEGYSVSREKKERFSLILESASTNQTSMYLCASGTAISGANVLTFGAGSRLTVL.

This chain uses TRBV10-3 with TRBJ2-1; D uncertain. The germline V gene has CDR1 ENHRY and CDR2 SYGVKD. This CDR3 is 15 amino acids long. V was trimmed by 4 bases and J by 2 bases, leaving 12 bases between them. In nucleotides, the CDR3 is TGTGCCATCAGTGGGTTGGCAGACCCCTACAATGAGCAGTTCTTC. Protein: CAISGLADPYNEQFF.

This rearrangement joins TRBV7-9 to TRBJ2-7; D is undetermined. The CDR3 runs 13 residues. The germline V gene has CDR1 SEHNR and CDR2 FQNEAQ (reference sequence). The V end was cut by 8 bases, the J end by 2 bases, with 13 bases between. The CDR3 DNA is TGTGCCAGCCAAGGGCAGGCCGCCTACGAGCAGTACTTC. Residues: CASQGQAAYEQYF.

This chain joins TRBV6-5 and TRBJ1-5; D gene ambiguous. CDR3 length: 13 amino acids. V lost 8 bases and J lost 7, with 15 bases in between. In germline, CDR1 is MNHEY, CDR2 SVGAGI. This chain's CDR3 is CASHPGRGQPQHF. The CDR3 nucleotides are TGTGCCAGCCATCCCGGGCGAGGACAGCCCCAGCATTTT.

This clone was found once. V usage is TRBV19 and J usage is TRBJ2-1, with 7 bases matching TRBD1. V lost 5 bases to trimming and J lost 5 bases; unmatched junction nucleotides: 9. CDR3 size: 15 residues. Germline V lookup: CDR1 LNHDA, CDR2 SQIVND (reference sequence). The CDR3 loop reads CASSLRQGTHNEQFF. The DNA for the CDR3 is TGTGCCAGTAGTCTTAGACAGGGTACCCACAATGAGCAGTTCTTC.

Concerning this clone itself: The junction differs from germline at one of its ends, possibly a read error. The V call is TRBV5-1, the J call TRBJ2-7; TRBD1 matches at 11 bases. In germline, CDR1 is SGHRS, CDR2 YFSETQ. This CDR3 has 15 residues. CDR3 nucleotide sequence: TGCGCCAGCGGGGTAGGGACAGGGGGAATCTACGAACAGTACTTC. Translation gives CASGVGTGGIYEQYF.

This chain links TRBV5-4 with TRBJ1-2; the match to TRBD1 covers 7 bases. The CDR3 is made up of 12 amino acids. Germline CDR1 reads SGHNT; CDR2 reads YYREEE (reference sequence). V was clipped by 4 bases and J by 7 bases; unmatched bases: 4. The CDR3 region has the DNA TGTGCCAGCAGCGGGGGGACAGCTGGCTACACCTTC. Protein sequence: CASSGGTAGYTF.

The chain is built from TRBV19 and TRBJ2-4; D is unclear. Trimming left V 3 bases short and J 15 bases short, with 15 bases between. This CDR3 is built from 12 residues. CDR1 and CDR2 from the germline V gene are LNHDA and SQIVND (reference sequence). The DNA of the CDR3 is TGTGCCAGTAGTATTGGGTTAGCCATACCGTACTTC. It encodes CASSIGLAIPYF.

DNA of the CDR3: TGTGCCAGCAGTTACTCACTAGGGGGCTTCCAAGAGACCCAGTACTTC. Its translation is CASSYSLGGFQETQYF. The chain links TRBV6-2 or TRBV6-3 to TRBJ2-5; TRBD1 agrees at 7 bases. This CDR3 is built from 16 residues. Germline assignment: CDR1 MNHEY and CDR2 SVGEGT. Unmatched junction bases numbered 5, after V lost 0 bases and J lost 1 base.

The chain links TRBV7-3 to TRBJ2-2, with D uncertain. Germline V gives CDR1 SGHTA, CDR2 FQGTGA. V dropped 5 bases and J dropped 0 bases, with 10 bases sitting between them. The CDR3 spans 15 residues. CDR3 nucleotides: TGTGCCAGCAGCCCCCGCCAGGCGAACACCGGGGAGCTGTTTTTT. Protein: CASSPRQANTGELFF.

This chain links TRBV3-1 (or the pseudogene TRBV3-2) with TRBJ2-3; D may correspond to TRBD1 or TRBD2 (5 bases each). The V and J ends lost 3 bases and 2 bases respectively, with 9 bases between them. Looked up from germline, CDR1 is LGHDT and CDR2 is YNNKEL (reference sequence). The CDR3 spans 14 residues. CDR3 loop: CASSQGESTDTQYF. The CDR3 DNA sequence: TGTGCCAGCAGCCAGGGGGAGTCCACAGATACGCAGTATTTT.

The rearrangement uses TRBV5-4 and TRBJ2-1; 8 positions agree with TRBD2. V lost 0 bases and J lost 2; bases outside the gene matches: 4. The CDR3 has 16 residues. Germline CDR1 and CDR2: SGHNT and YYREEE (reference sequence). The CDR3 coding sequence is TGTGCCAGCAGCTTGGGTGGTAGCGGGGCCTACAATGAGCAGTTCTTC. It is translated as CASSLGGSGAYNEQFF.

The J gene is TRBJ1-2, the V gene TRBV5-6, with 10 bases aligning to TRBD1. The germline V gene has CDR1 SGHDT and CDR2 YYEEEE. Trimming removed 0 bases from V and 7 bases from J; junction bases left unmatched: 3. The CDR3 is 14 residues long. CDR3 sequence: CASSLGQGALGYTF. CDR3 nucleotides: TGTGCCAGCAGCTTGGGACAGGGGGCGCTTGGCTACACCTTC. Full variable domain (rest looked up from reference TRBV5-6 and TRBJ1-2): DAGVTQSPTHLIKTRGQQVTLRCSPKSGHDTVSWYQQALGQGPQFIFQYYEEEERQRGNFPDRFSGHQFPNYSSELNVNALLLGDSALYLCASSLGQGALGYTFGSGTRLTVV.

The chain recombines TRBV10-1 with TRBJ2-1, with D uncertain. The V and J ends lost 8 bases and 3 bases respectively, with 8 bases between them. Germline assignment: CDR1 WNHNN and CDR2 SYGVQD (reference sequence). This CDR3 region has 12 residues. CDR3 in amino acids: CASALGYNEQFF. The CDR3 DNA reads TGCGCCAGCGCTTTGGGCTACAATGAGCAGTTCTTC.

The chain uses TRBV11-3 and TRBJ2-1, with TRBD2 matching over 12 bases. With V trimmed by 3 bases and J by 7 bases, 4 bases remained unmatched. The CDR3 is 15 amino acids. Germline CDR1 and CDR2: SGHNT and YENEEA. For the CDR3, the DNA is TGTGCCAGCAGCTTTGAGACTAGCGGGAGAAATGAGCAGTTCTTC. It encodes CASSFETSGRNEQFF.

The CDR3 protein is CAISETPQASYEQYF. The CDR3 nucleotides are TGTGCCATCAGTGAGACCCCCCAGGCCTCCTACGAGCAGTACTTC. The rearrangement uses TRBV10-3 and TRBJ2-7; no clear D gene. Looked up from germline, CDR1 is ENHRY and CDR2 is SYGVKD. This CDR3 contains 15 residues. The V and J ends lost 2 bases and 0 bases respectively, with 11 bases between them.

The chain recombines TRBV2 with TRBJ1-1; no firm D call. The germline V and J ends were trimmed by 4 bases and 0 bases, with 9 bases remaining between them. The CDR3 runs to 14 residues. Germline V gene lookup returns CDR1 SNHLY and CDR2 FYNNEI. The CDR3 bases are TGTGCCAGCAGTGTGGCACGCCTGAACACTGAAGCTTTCTTT. As protein: CASSVARLNTEAFF.

V usage is TRBV6-5 and J usage is TRBJ2-7, with D uncertain. V dropped 3 bases and J dropped 2 bases, with 8 bases sitting between them. CDR1 is MNHEY and CDR2 is SVGAGI in the germline V gene. The CDR3 loop spans 13 amino acids. For the CDR3, the DNA is TGTGCCAGCAGTTATGTATCGGCCTACGAGCAGTACTTC. It translates to CASSYVSAYEQYF.